The 23 T cell receptor beta chains below come from one sample, sequenced in a study of CD8+ T cells in alopecia areata. Following extraction, RNA underwent reverse transcription to cDNA, which served as the sequencing template. Some clones are missing from TCRdb's copy, which holds only in-frame ones; the method was immunoSEQ multiplex PCR. The sample holds 140,000 to 150,000 clones; approximately 50% are singletons and the top ten take more than 0.95%. Sequenced here: CD4+ T cells sorted from blood, sampled at week 0. These receptors all stem from a human donor with alopecia areata.

The chain carries TRBV5-1 and TRBJ2-1; maybe TRBD2 (5 bases). V was clipped by 10 bases and J by 6 bases, with 17 bases between them. There are 13 residues in the CDR3. Germline CDR1 is SGHRS and CDR2 is YFSETQ. In DNA, the CDR3 is TGCGCCGCACGAGAGGGAAGTGGCAATGAGCAGTTCTTC. This gives the protein CAAREGSGNEQFF.

The chain uses TRBV14 and TRBJ2-5, with no clear D. Between the trimmed V and J ends, which lost 0 bases and 7 bases, there was a span of 3 bases. The CDR3 has 11 amino acids. Germline V gives CDR1 SGHDN, CDR2 FVKESK. The DNA of the CDR3 is TGTGCCAGCAGCCAAGATGGGACCCAGTACTTC. It codes for CASSQDGTQYF.

As for this clone: The sample has other DNA sequences that encode this CDR3 too. The CDR3 region is CASSLAGSSYNEQFF. CDR3 DNA: TGCGCCAGCAGCCTAGCGGGTAGCTCCTACAATGAGCAGTTCTTC. The chain employs TRBV5-1 and TRBJ2-1; TRBD2 agrees at 8 bases. From germline, CDR1 is SGHRS and CDR2 YFSETQ. V lost 4 bases and J lost 0; bases outside the gene matches: 3. The CDR3 spans 15 residues.

The gene calls are TRBV5-1 and TRBJ1-6, with D hard to call. V lost 5 bases and J lost 7, with 10 bases in between. The CDR3 covers 13 residues. The V gene's germline CDR1 is SGHRS and CDR2 YFSETQ. The CDR3 nucleotides are TGCGCCAGCAGGGGCTCCATGAATTCACCCCTCCACTTT. It specifies CASRGSMNSPLHF.

V usage is TRBV9 and J usage is TRBJ2-6; TRBD1 matches 7 bases. The V gene's germline CDR1 is SGDLS and CDR2 YYNGEE. J lost 3 bases, V lost 2 bases, and 2 bases had no gene match. The CDR3 is made up of 15 amino acids. The CDR3 spells CASSVTGVGANVLTF. Here the CDR3 DNA reads TGTGCCAGCAGCGTCACAGGGGTTGGGGCCAACGTCCTGACTTTC.

This clone was seen a few times. This rearrangement joins TRBV5-1 to TRBJ2-1, with 10 bases matching TRBD1. The germline V gene encodes CDR1 SGHRS and CDR2 YFSETQ. This CDR3 is 14 amino acids long. With V trimmed by 4 bases and J by 9 bases, 7 bases remained unmatched. The CDR3 loop reads CASSQGQGISEQFF. The DNA of the CDR3 is TGCGCCAGCAGCCAGGGACAGGGGATCAGTGAGCAGTTCTTC.

This chain uses TRBV2 with TRBJ1-2; 9 bases fit TRBD1. V gave up 2 bases and J gave up 3 bases; unmatched junction bases: 10. Germline loops: CDR1 SNHLY, CDR2 FYNNEI. CDR3 length: 17 amino acids. The CDR3 protein is CASSERRGTGRDYGYTF. The CDR3 bases are TGTGCCAGCAGTGAAAGACGCGGGACAGGGCGGGACTATGGCTACACCTTC.

The chain joins TRBV7-2 to TRBJ1-5; D is perhaps TRBD1 (5 bases). Trimming removed 1 base at V and 6 bases at J, with 13 bases between. Germline-derived CDR1 and CDR2 are SGHTA and FQGNSA. This CDR3 region has 15 residues. CDR3: CASSLGSRVSQPQHF. CDR3 bases: TGTGCCAGCAGCTTAGGCAGCAGGGTCAGTCAGCCCCAGCATTTT.

This clone appeared a few times. V is TRBV29-1 and J is TRBJ2-3; D tentatively fits TRBD1 or TRBD2 (5 bases each). Germline V gene data show CDR1 as SQVTM and CDR2 as ANQGSEA. V lost 6 bases and J lost 2, with 15 bases in between. The CDR3 is 14 amino acids. CDR3 nucleotide sequence: TGCAGCGTCGGTCGGGGCGTAGACACAGATACGCAGTATTTT. It is translated as CSVGRGVDTDTQYF.

This rearrangement joins TRBV29-1 to TRBJ2-1; 7 bases fit TRBD2. There are 15 residues in the CDR3. With V trimmed by 1 base and J by 1 base, 4 bases remained unmatched. Germline V gene lookup returns CDR1 SQVTM and CDR2 ANQGSEA. CDR3 DNA sequence: TGCAGCGTTGAAGGGCAGGGAGGGTCCTACAATGAGCAGTTCTTC. This codes for CSVEGQGGSYNEQFF.

The chain has TRBV9 and TRBJ2-7; D remains ambiguous. This CDR3 has 13 amino acids. CDR1 and CDR2 from the germline V gene are SGDLS and YYNGEE. The V end lost 4 bases, the J end lost 3 bases, and 11 bases lay between the germline ends. The CDR3 loop is CASSPLPHYEQYF. The CDR3 DNA sequence: TGTGCCAGCAGCCCTCTTCCCCACTACGAGCAGTACTTC. The variable domain in full, completed from reference TRBV9 and TRBJ2-7, reads DSGVTQTPKHLITATGQRVTLRCSPRSGDLSVYWYQQSLDQGLQFLIQYYNGEERAKGNILERFSAQQFPDLHSELNLSSLELGDSALYFCASSPLPHYEQYFGPGTRLTVT.

This rearrangement joins TRBV29-1 to TRBJ2-3; 14 bases align to TRBD2. The CDR3 contains 16 residues. Trimming took 7 bases from V and 1 from J; bases not matched to a gene: 7. The V gene's germline CDR1 is SQVTM and CDR2 ANQGSEA. The chain's CDR3 is CSDTSGLAGGTDTQYF. CDR3 sequence (DNA): TGCAGCGACACCTCGGGACTAGCGGGAGGCACAGATACGCAGTATTTT.

This clone occurred a few times. Within the sample, other DNA sequences also encode this same CDR3. The chain combines TRBV6-4 with TRBJ2-1, with D uncertain. The CDR3 covers 15 residues. The V gene lost 2 bases and the J gene lost 5 bases, with 13 bases spanning the gap. The germline V gene encodes CDR1 MRHNA and CDR2 SNTAGT. DNA of the CDR3: TGTGCCAGCAGTGACCCCCCGAGTGGGAACAATGAGCAGTTCTTC. Translating gives CASSDPPSGNNEQFF.

This clone has just a few counts. The gene calls are TRBV30 and TRBJ2-3; D might be TRBD1 or TRBD2, each matching 5 bases. The ends were cut back, 0 bases at V and 10 bases at J, with 20 bases in the middle. Per germline, CDR1 GTSNPN and CDR2 SVGIG (reference sequence). The CDR3 loop spans 15 amino acids. CDR3 loop: CAWSVDPVPEGSQYF. The CDR3 DNA reads TGTGCCTGGAGTGTAGACCCCGTACCCGAGGGGTCGCAGTATTTT.

This chain links TRBV29-1 with TRBJ2-4, with 7 bases that match TRBD2. The CDR3 sequence is 13 residues long. V lost 4 bases and J lost 6; bases outside the gene matches: 6. Germline V lookup: CDR1 SQVTM, CDR2 ANQGSEA. The CDR3 region is CSVARGEGNIQYF. The CDR3 DNA reads TGCAGCGTTGCCCGGGGGGAGGGAAACATTCAGTACTTC. Filled out from reference TRBV29-1 and TRBJ2-4, the complete variable domain reads SAVISQKPSRDICQRGTSLTIQCQVDSQVTMMFWYRQQPGQSLTLIATANQGSEATYESGFVIDKFPISRPNLTFSTLTVSNMSPEDSSIYLCSVARGEGNIQYFGAGTRLSVL.

The CDR3, as DNA: TGTGCCACGACGGGGTCTACAGGGCCGGGCGCTGAAGCTTTCTTT. Translated: CATTGSTGPGAEAFF. The chain combines TRBV15 with TRBJ1-1; perhaps TRBD1 as D (6 bases). The CDR3 is 15 amino acids. CDR1 is LNHNV, CDR2 YYDKDF, per germline (reference sequence). Trimming pared 9 bases from V and 6 bases from J, leaving 23 bases between.

This chain joins TRBV5-1 and TRBJ2-6, with a possible D match to TRBD1 (5 bases). Per germline, CDR1 SGHRS and CDR2 YFSETQ. The CDR3 length is 15 residues. V lost 1 base and J 9 bases, leaving 14 bases between the germline ends. The CDR3 reads CASSLTTVLGNVLTF. The CDR3 region has the DNA TGCGCCAGCAGCTTGACGACAGTCCTCGGCAACGTCCTGACTTTC.

The count of this clone is one. The chain recombines TRBV7-2 with TRBJ1-1; D is unresolved. V was trimmed by 5 bases and J by 1 base, leaving 17 bases between them. This CDR3 has 16 amino acids. Germline V gene sequence: CDR1 SGHTA, CDR2 FQGNSA. CDR3 protein: CASSPGQLAQNTEAFF. The CDR3 DNA sequence: TGTGCCAGCAGCCCCGGGCAGTTGGCCCAGAACACTGAAGCTTTCTTT.

This clone was picked up a small number of times. V usage is TRBV29-1 and J usage is TRBJ2-2, with 8 bases identical to TRBD2. Looked up from germline, CDR1 is SQVTM and CDR2 is ANQGSEA. The V segment lost 7 bases and the J segment 0 bases; nucleotides outside the gene matches: 10. The CDR3 has 16 residues. CDR3 sequence reads: CSGSSGPSTNTGELFF. In DNA, the CDR3 is TGCAGCGGCTCTAGCGGGCCGTCGACGAACACCGGGGAGCTGTTTTTT.

This chain uses TRBV5-4 with TRBJ2-7, with D tentatively TRBD2 (5 bases). CDR3 length: 14 residues. The V end was cut by 4 bases, the J end by 2 bases, with 13 bases between. The germline V gene encodes CDR1 SGHNT and CDR2 YYREEE (reference sequence). This CDR3 is CASSQGDYAYEQYF. The CDR3 region has the DNA TGTGCCAGCAGCCAAGGCGACTATGCCTACGAGCAGTACTTC.

This clone was detected only a few times. V and J are TRBV29-1 and TRBJ1-2; a possible D gene is TRBD1 (6 bases). Germline CDR1 and CDR2: SQVTM and ANQGSEA. The CDR3 covers 13 residues. V lost 4 bases, J lost 7 bases, and 16 bases lay in between. The CDR3 reads CSVGPGGIGGYTF. DNA of the CDR3: TGCAGCGTTGGCCCGGGGGGCATCGGTGGCTACACCTTC.

The chain recombines TRBV6-5 with TRBJ1-1; D is perhaps TRBD1 (5 bases). V gave up 1 base and J gave up 2 bases, with 11 bases separating them. The CDR3 has 15 residues. CDR1 is MNHEY, CDR2 SVGAGI, per germline. CDR3 sequence (DNA): TGTGCCAGCAGTTACTGGGGCGGGAGAAACACTGAAGCTTTCTTT. The encoded protein is CASSYWGGRNTEAFF.

This clone was detected only a few times. The chain is built from TRBV29-1 and TRBJ2-1; 13 bases line up with TRBD2. The junction had 4 bases not matched to a gene; V was cut back by 7 bases and J by 10 bases. CDR1 and CDR2 from the germline V gene are SQVTM and ANQGSEA. The CDR3 runs to 12 residues. CDR3 DNA: TGCAGCGCCGGGACTAGCGGGACCGAGCAGTTCTTC. Protein: CSAGTSGTEQFF.